This T cell receptor beta chain is from a study of CD8+ T cells in alopecia areata. On the study more broadly: Patients in the study were on tofacitinib for 6 to 18 months, then off it for 6 months.

Treatment noted: oral pan-JAK inhibitor, 5-10 mg twice daily. Peripheral blood and lesional scalp punch biopsies came from alopecia areata patients. Notes on this clone: Its antigen is undetermined.

Germline loops: CDR1 GTSNPN, CDR2 SVGIG (reference sequence). This CDR3 contains 12 residues. The ends lost 2 bases at V and 4 bases at J; junction bases unmatched: 0. Sequencing templates came from extracted RNA that was reverse transcribed into cDNA. Clones were read by immunoSEQ multiplex PCR, and TCRdb kept only the in-frame ones, dropping some. The sample records 180,000 or so clones, around half being singletons. Study results and caveats: The study found tofacitinib significantly decreased scalp clonality and expanded CD8+ clones among the top 100.

The sample consisted of CD8+ T cells sorted from blood, taken at week 24, from a patient treated with tofacitinib. The chain carries TRBV30 and TRBJ2-3, with 7 bases lining up with TRBD1. The receptor's source is a human donor with alopecia areata. CDR3 residues: CAWSRGPDTQYF. Written as DNA, the CDR3 is TGTGCCTGGAGTAGGGGGCCAGATACGCAGTATTTT.